These T cell receptor beta chains were read from a single sample in a study of T cells after yellow fever vaccination. Using its own MiXCR run on the 5' RACE reads, TCRdb lists one record per CDR3 protein. The data show hundreds of thousands of distinct CDR3 sequences, 8.1% seen once. The source was PBMCs, collected about 49 days after the first yellow fever vaccination. The source of these receptors is a man between 18 and 29 years old who received the YFV17D yellow fever vaccine. Both conserved end residues are part of each CDR3. The D gene is left open where the match is weak. The size field is filled for only some rows; it gives once, few, many or a size class.

V	size	D	J	DNA	CDR3
TRBV20-1	few	TRBD1	TRBJ1-2	TGCAGTGCTAGAGGGGCGATAACAGGGGATGGCTACACCTTC	CSARGAITGDGYTF
TRBV7-2	few	TRBD1	TRBJ2-5	TGTGCCAGCAGCCGGGACAGGGGAAGCGAGACCCAGTACTTC	CASSRDRGSETQYF
TRBV27	NA	NA	TRBJ1-1	TGTGCCAGCAGTTTAGGCGGTTTGGCTGAAGCTTTCTTT	CASSLGGLAEAFF
TRBV7-9	few	NA	TRBJ2-1	TGTGCCAGCAGCTTAGGGGCCTGGGGGGAGCAGTTCTTC	CASSLGAWGEQFF
TRBV18	NA	NA	TRBJ2-5	TGTGCCAGCTCACCGCCTCTCCGTGACAGGCCGTTGGGGACCCAGTACTTC	CASSPPLRDRPLGTQYF
TRBV4-3	NA	NA	TRBJ1-6	TGCGCCAGCAGCCAAGAGGTGGGAGCGGCGGTTTCACCCCTCCACTTT	CASSQEVGAAVSPLHF
TRBV7-9	many	NA	TRBJ1-2	TGTGCCAGCAGCCACGGACAGCCCATTAACTATGGCTACACCTTC	CASSHGQPINYGYTF
TRBV28	NA	NA	TRBJ2-5	TGTGCCAGCAACCGGGGGCCAGCCCCGCAAGAGACCCAGTACTTC	CASNRGPAPQETQYF
TRBV20-1	NA	TRBD1	TRBJ1-2	TGCAGTGCTAGAAGGGGACAGGGAATCTATGGCTACACCTTC	CSARRGQGIYGYTF
TRBV4-3	many	NA	TRBJ1-5	TGCGCCAGCAGCCAAGACAGGAGCAATCAGCCCCAGCATTTT	CASSQDRSNQPQHF
TRBV2	few	NA	TRBJ2-4	TGTGCCAGCAGTGAGGGAGGCATTCAGTACTTC	CASSEGGIQYF
TRBV4-1	few	NA	TRBJ1-2	TGCGCCAGCAGCCAGGAACCCCAGGGCTATAACTATGGCTACACCTTC	CASSQEPQGYNYGYTF
TRBV4-3	NA	NA	TRBJ1-2	TGCGCCAGCAGCCAAGATAACGCCAGGAACAACTATGGCTACACCTTC	CASSQDNARNNYGYTF
TRBV28	NA	NA	TRBJ2-1	TGTGCCAGCAGAAAGAGCTCCTACAATGTGCAGTTCTTC	CASRKSSYNVQFF
TRBV4-3	few	NA	TRBJ2-6	TGCGCCAGCAGCCAAGATTGGGGGCACGGATACGTCCTGACTTTC	CASSQDWGHGYVLTF
TRBV6-1	few	TRBD1	TRBJ1-3	TGTGCCAGCAGGACTCCGGGACAGACAAACACCATATATTTT	CASRTPGQTNTIYF
TRBV5-1	NA	TRBD2	TRBJ2-3	TGCGCCAGCAATAGCGGGGGCACAGATACGCAGTATTTT	CASNSGGTDTQYF
TRBV9	few	TRBD1	TRBJ2-3	TGTGCCAGCAGCGTCAGGACAGGGGGAGGCACAGATACGCAGTATTTT	CASSVRTGGGTDTQYF
TRBV20-1	many	NA	TRBJ2-2	TGCAGTGCTAGAGACCGGGACACTGGCACCGGGGAGCTGTTTTTT	CSARDRDTGTGELFF
TRBV12-3/TRBV12-4	few	NA	TRBJ2-1	TGTGCCAGCAGGACCAGCCGGGCCGGCTCCTACAATGAGCAGTTCTTC	CASRTSRAGSYNEQFF
TRBV10-1	few	NA	TRBJ1-1	TGCGCCAGCAGTGCACAGTTGGTCACTGAAGCTTTCTTT	CASSAQLVTEAFF
TRBV9	few	NA	TRBJ2-7	TGTGCCAGCAGCGCGGGACACGGAGGGGGGGAGCAGTACTTC	CASSAGHGGGEQYF
TRBV5-4	NA	NA	TRBJ1-6	TGTGCCAGCAGCAGGGAAGGGTCACCCCTCCACTTT	CASSREGSPLHF
TRBV7-2	few	NA	TRBJ2-3	TGTGCCAGCAGCTTAATAACGGCCCGCACAGATACGCAGTATTTT	CASSLITARTDTQYF
TRBV11-2	few	TRBD1	TRBJ1-1	TGTGCCAGCAGCCCATTAGTGGGGACAGGGGTTACGAACACTGAAGCTTTCTTT	CASSPLVGTGVTNTEAFF
TRBV29-1	few	NA	TRBJ1-4	TGCAGCGCTAGACACTCAACTAATGAAAAACTGTTTTTT	CSARHSTNEKLFF
TRBV7-7	few	NA	TRBJ2-3	TGTGCTAGCAGCTTAGGGGTTCTCAGCACAGATACGCAGTATTTT	CASSLGVLSTDTQYF
TRBV7-8	few	NA	TRBJ1-1	TGTGCCAGCAGCTTTTCGGTTTACACTGAAGCTTTCTTT	CASSFSVYTEAFF
TRBV19	few	NA	TRBJ1-1	TGTGCCAGTAGAAGGGCAGTCATGAACACTGAAGCTTTCTTT	CASRRAVMNTEAFF
TRBV4-1	NA	TRBD1	TRBJ2-5	TGCGCCAGCAGCCAGGGTCCCCGGGACAGGGGTCGGGAGACCCAGTACTTC	CASSQGPRDRGRETQYF